The 9 T cell receptor beta chains in this list originate from one sample, sequenced in a study of T-cell reconstitution after alpha-beta-depleted transplantation in children. Preparation of the TCRbeta library involved a method that used unique molecular identifiers. MiXCR, applied by TCRdb to the PCR reads, yields one record per CDR3 protein. Here the sample spans over 70,000 distinct CDR3 sequences, 9% to 15% being singletons. Sequenced material: PBMCs from the stem cell graft donor, taken from the stem cell graft. Receptor source: a human donor who donated a stem cell graft to a child with inherited bone marrow failure.

This clonotype was detected many times. This sequence joins TRBV20-1 and TRBJ1-4; 9 positions match TRBD1. Per germline, CDR1 DFQATT and CDR2 SNEGSKA (reference sequence). This CDR3 region has 13 residues. The CDR3 coding sequence is TGCGGCCAATACAGGGGGCCATACGAAAAACTGTTTTTT. Protein sequence: CGQYRGPYEKLFF.

V gene TRBV5-1 combines with J gene TRBJ2-6; TRBD1 matches 8 bases. Germline loops: CDR1 SGHRS, CDR2 YFSETQ. Trimming removed 6 bases from V and 4 bases from J; junction bases left unmatched: 15. This CDR3 has 18 amino acids. The CDR3 region has the DNA TGCGCCAGCACGCCTACTGGACAGGGAAAATCCGGGGCCAACGTCCTGACTTTC. It specifies CASTPTGQGKSGANVLTF.

This clonotype was detected many times. The chain uses TRBV4-1 and TRBJ2-7; 7 positions match TRBD2. The germline gives CDR1 MGHRA, CDR2 YSYEKL. V trimming: 2 bases; J trimming: 7 bases; junction bases outside the gene matches: 14. CDR3 length: 16 residues. DNA for the CDR3: TGCGCCAGCAGCCAACTATATGGGGGGGGACGGTCAGAGCAGTACTTC. Translation: CASSQLYGGGRSEQYF.

The sample holds many counts of this clonotype. The V gene is TRBV7-2, the J gene TRBJ2-4; D gene uncertain. Per germline, CDR1 SGHTA and CDR2 FQGNSA. This CDR3 region has 15 residues. V shed 3 bases and J shed 5 bases, with 14 bases lying between them. The CDR3 nucleotides read TGTGCCAGCAGCTTCACATCAACGAGAGAAAACATTCAGTACTTC. Encoded protein: CASSFTSTRENIQYF.

The sample holds many counts of this clonotype. The chain carries TRBV29-1 and TRBJ2-7; D may be TRBD1 (6 bases). Germline CDR1 is SQVTM and CDR2 is ANQGSEA. The CDR3 is made up of 12 amino acids. Trimming took 5 bases from V and 2 from J, leaving 10 bases between them. As DNA, the CDR3 is TGCAGCGTTCGGACAGAGACCTACGAGCAGTACTTC. It specifies CSVRTETYEQYF.

This clonotype was counted ten times or more. The rearrangement uses TRBV9 and TRBJ2-7, with D possibly matching TRBD1 (6 bases). Per germline, CDR1 SGDLS and CDR2 YYNGEE. Trimming left V 2 bases short and J 10 bases short, with 13 bases between. The length of the CDR3 is 12 residues. The CDR3 DNA sequence: TGTGCCAGCAGCGTCCGGGACACGGAACAGTACTTC. This gives the protein CASSVRDTEQYF.

This clonotype has a count of ten or more. The chain combines TRBV5-1 with TRBJ2-5, with D possibly TRBD1 on 5 matching bases. This CDR3 region has 14 residues. The germline V gene encodes CDR1 SGHRS and CDR2 YFSETQ. V shed 0 bases and J shed 8 bases, with 14 bases lying between them. The CDR3 protein is CASSLGTTQGTQYF. CDR3 sequence (DNA): TGCGCCAGCAGCTTGGGGACAACGCAAGGTACCCAGTACTTC.

This clonotype was observed at least ten times. The V and J genes are TRBV5-1 and TRBJ2-2; TRBD1 matches at 7 bases. The CDR3 consists of 15 residues. V dropped 2 bases and J dropped 3; count of bases not matched to a gene: 4. Germline CDR1 is SGHRS and CDR2 is YFSETQ. DNA of the CDR3: TGCGCCAGCAGCTTATTTACAGGGGACACCGGGGAGCTGTTTTTT. It is translated as CASSLFTGDTGELFF.

This clonotype is a singleton in its sample. The gene calls are TRBV29-1 and TRBJ2-5; 8 positions agree with TRBD1. Trimming took 7 bases from V and 5 from J; bases not matched to a gene: 9. The CDR3 extends over 13 amino acids. CDR1 is SQVTM, CDR2 ANQGSEA, per germline. DNA of the CDR3: TGCAGCGCCCGGACAGGGACGCTGGAGACCCAGTACTTC. It specifies CSARTGTLETQYF.